What follows is one TCR beta chain and its context. Its target is unknown. Both intraepithelial and lamina propria lymphocytes were released by processing graft tissue. This entry comes from a study of graft-versus-host responses after intestinal transplantation. Overall study context: Transplants given to recipients were multivisceral, liver-intestinal, or isolated intestinal. After anti-thymocyte globulin induction, recipients took tacrolimus and steroids for two to three years.

General observations from the study: GvH clones were found in recipient marrow; some appeared first in ileum or blood. Early after transplant, HvG declines were associated with peak levels of circulating GvH clones.

The junction had 8 bases not matched to a gene; V was cut back by 6 bases and J by 5 bases. The CDR3 loop spans 15 amino acids. Germline V gene lookup returns CDR1 MNHEY and CDR2 SVGAGI. Profiling relied on immunoSEQ multiplex PCR, and the TCRdb table lists in-frame clones only, not all of them. The sample records roughly 15,000 clones, 77% being singletons. The V and J genes are TRBV6-5 and TRBJ2-3; the match to TRBD2 covers 10 bases. The sample was ileum tissue, taken roughly 28 days after intestinal transplant. The TCR sequence derives from a human patient who received an intestinal transplant, so some T cells may come from the graft donor. The CDR3 DNA reads as TGTGCCAGCAGCCTAGAGCGGGGGGGCTTAGATACGCAGTATTTT. Translated, it gives CASSLERGGLDTQYF.